This T cell receptor beta chain derives from a study of PD-1 blockade in mismatch repair-deficient tumors. Study-level results: Tumor-resident clones, often absent from pretreatment blood, expanded after pembrolizumab and then contracted.

V shed 5 bases and J shed 4 bases, with 12 bases lying between them. Germline CDR1 SGHTA, CDR2 FQGTGA. CDR3 length equals 14 residues. Concerning this clone: What it binds is unknown.

Some clones are missing from TCRdb's copy, which holds only in-frame ones; the method was immunoSEQ multiplex PCR. The table shows over 30,000 clones, with 80% occurring only once. The source of this sequence is an adult with mismatch repair-deficient cancer. The V call is TRBV7-3, the J call TRBJ2-1; maybe TRBD2 (6 bases). The sample consisted of PBMCs, taken around 6 weeks after starting pembrolizumab. In nucleotides, the CDR3 is TGTGCCAGCAGCCCCGGAGGACTATACAATGAGCAGTTCTTC. This codes for CASSPGGLYNEQFF.